These T cell receptor beta chains were read from a single sample in a study of blood T cell repertoires in COVID-19. This table comes from immunoSEQ multiplex PCR, and its TCRdb copy is limited to in-frame clones, with some not included. Of about 280,000 clones listed, over 75% are singletons. The specimen sequenced was peripheral blood. Every receptor here comes from a man aged 18 to 30 with active or convalescent COVID-19. CDR3s include the opening cysteine and the closing phenylalanine or tryptophan. D genes are given only for firm matches. Size is omitted from some rows. Given values are once, few, many or a class for expanded clones.

v_call	j_call	d_call	clone_size	cdr3_aa	cdr3_nt
TRBV9	TRBJ2-5	TRBD2	NA	CASSASSGGETQYF	TGTGCCAGCAGCGCAAGTAGCGGGGGGGAGACCCAGTACTTC
TRBV19	TRBJ2-7	TRBD1	once	CASSTAGTGEYEQYF	TGTGCCAGTAGTACCGCCGGGACAGGGGAATACGAGCAGTACTTC
TRBV11-2	TRBJ1-3	NA	NA	CASSIRGGRNSGNTIYF	TGTGCCAGCAGCATCCGAGGGGGACGGAACTCTGGAAACACCATATATTTT
TRBV9	TRBJ2-5	TRBD2	NA	CASSASGGAGETQYF	TGTGCCAGCAGCGCTAGCGGGGGGGCCGGAGAGACCCAGTACTTC
TRBV5-1	TRBJ1-3	NA	NA	CASSGGQLFGNTIYF	TGCGCCAGCAGCGGTGGACAGCTTTTTGGAAACACCATATATTTT
TRBV7-3	TRBJ2-5	NA	NA	CASSLIKGGTQYF	TGTGCCAGCAGCTTAATAAAGGGAGGGACCCAGTACTTC
TRBV7-2	TRBJ2-7	NA	NA	CASSFGQGAPGEYF	NA
TRBV9	TRBJ1-2	NA	NA	CASRKAGYSNYGYTF	TGTGCCAGCAGGAAAGCGGGATACTCTAACTATGGCTACACCTTC
TRBV10-3	TRBJ1-5	TRBD1	NA	CAITRTGCLNQPQHF	TGTGCCATCACCAGGACAGGGTGTCTCAATCAGCCCCAGCATTTT
TRBV3-1/TRBV3-2	TRBJ2-5	NA	NA	CASSPEAGQETQYF	TGTGCCAGCAGCCCCGAGGCGGGACAAGAGACCCAGTACTTC
TRBV29-1	TRBJ2-1	NA	NA	CSVDTGFLDNEQFF	TGCAGCGTTGATACAGGGTTTTTGGACAATGAGCAGTTCTTC
TRBV6-2/TRBV6-3	TRBJ2-1	NA	NA	CASSRLRGAIYNEQFF	TGTGCCAGCAGCCGCCTCCGGGGGGCCATCTACAATGAGCAGTTCTTC
TRBV7-9	TRBJ2-5	TRBD2	NA	CASSPRLAGGETQYF	TGTGCCAGCAGCCCCCGACTAGCGGGGGGGGAGACCCAGTACTTC
TRBV24-1	TRBJ2-7	TRBD1	NA	CATSDSGTGVCEQYF	TGTGCCACCAGTGACTCCGGGACAGGAGTCTGCGAGCAGTACTTC
TRBV4-3	TRBJ2-1	TRBD2	NA	CASSQNLLAGSYNEQFF	TGCGCCAGCAGCCAAAACCTACTAGCGGGCTCCTACAATGAGCAGTTCTTC
TRBV27	TRBJ1-6	NA	NA	CASSRTANSPGFHF	TGTGCCAGCAGCCGGACAGCTAATTCACCAGGATTTCACTTT
TRBV7-9	TRBJ2-7	NA	NA	CASSASQGYEQYF	TGTGCCAGCAGCGCGTCACAGGGATACGAGCAGTACTTC
TRBV7-8	TRBJ1-6	TRBD1	NA	CASSWGQATDRNSPLHF	TGTGCCAGCAGCTGGGGACAGGCGACAGATAGGAATTCACCCCTCCACTTT
TRBV19	TRBJ1-5	NA	NA	CASRKRGLEPQHF	TGTGCCAGTAGGAAAAGGGGCTTGGAGCCCCAGCATTTT
TRBV19	TRBJ1-4	TRBD1	NA	CASSQGQGAEKLFF	TGTGCCAGTAGCCAGGGGCAGGGGGCAGAAAAACTGTTTTTT
TRBV5-6	TRBJ1-2	TRBD1	NA	CASSLGLGQGSDYGYTF	TGTGCCAGCAGCTTGGGGCTTGGACAGGGTAGCGACTATGGCTACACCTTC
TRBV7-8	TRBJ2-3	TRBD2	NA	CASSRSGGAFVSTDTQYF	TGTGCCAGCAGCAGAAGCGGGGGTGCCTTTGTTAGCACAGATACGCAGTATTTT
TRBV10-3	TRBJ2-2	NA	NA	CAIARPNTGELFF	TGTGCCATCGCCAGGCCTAACACCGGGGAGCTGTTTTTT
TRBV11-2	TRBJ2-3	NA	NA	CASSLGRSTDTQYF	TGTGCCAGCAGCTTAGGGCGGTCCACAGATACGCAGTATTTT
TRBV12-5	TRBJ2-1	TRBD2	NA	CASGPPSGGGNEQFF	TGTGCTAGTGGTCCCCCCAGCGGGGGGGGCAATGAGCAGTTCTTC
TRBV6-6	TRBJ2-7	NA	NA	CASTMTGYEQYF	TGTGCCAGCACCATGACAGGCTACGAGCAGTACTTC
TRBV20-1	TRBJ1-6	TRBD1	NA	CSASRSGGSGNSPLHF	TGCAGTGCTAGTCGCTCAGGGGGCTCGGGGAATTCACCCCTCCACTTT
TRBV6-5	TRBJ2-2	TRBD1	few	CASSYSSDRVTGELFF	TGTGCCAGCAGTTACTCCTCGGACAGGGTAACCGGGGAGCTGTTTTTT
TRBV5-4	TRBJ1-5	NA	NA	CASSTQGQLNQPQHF	TGTGCCAGCAGCACCCAGGGCCAGCTCAATCAGCCCCAGCATTTT
TRBV4-1	TRBJ1-5	NA	NA	CASSQVWGVGNQPQHF	TGCGCCAGCAGCCAAGTGTGGGGGGTCGGCAATCAGCCCCAGCATTTT
TRBV4-3	TRBJ1-4	TRBD1	NA	CASSHTQGANEKLFF	TGCGCCAGCAGCCACACACAGGGGGCAAATGAAAAACTGTTTTTT
TRBV5-1	TRBJ2-7	NA	NA	CASTGFPSYEQYF	TGCGCCAGTACCGGGTTCCCCTCCTACGAGCAGTACTTC
TRBV6-1	TRBJ1-4	TRBD1	NA	CASSETTQGAEKLFF	TGTGCCAGCAGTGAAACAACACAGGGGGCTGAAAAACTGTTTTTT
TRBV3-1/TRBV3-2	TRBJ1-1	NA	NA	CASSRGQRNTEAFF	TGTGCCAGCAGCCGCGGACAGCGGAACACTGAAGCTTTCTTT
TRBV19	TRBJ1-1	NA	few	CASSFGQMNTEAFF	TGTGCCAGTAGTTTCGGACAAATGAACACTGAAGCTTTCTTT
TRBV9	TRBJ2-1	TRBD1	few	CASSGAGTGILDEQFF	TGTGCCAGCAGCGGCGCCGGGACAGGGATTTTGGATGAGCAGTTCTTC
TRBV29-1	TRBJ1-1	NA	few	CSVLETEAFF	TGCAGCGTGCTTGAGACTGAAGCTTTCTTT
TRBV19	TRBJ2-7	TRBD1	once	CASTATGIHEQYF	TGTGCCAGTACCGCGACAGGGATCCACGAGCAGTACTTC
TRBV7-2	TRBJ2-7	NA	once	CASSLTRGEQYF	TGTGCCAGCAGCTTAACTAGAGGCGAGCAGTACTTC
TRBV6-4	TRBJ1-1	TRBD1	few	CASSAEDRANTEAFF	TGTGCCAGCAGTGCCGAAGACAGGGCGAACACTGAAGCTTTCTTT
TRBV7-9	TRBJ1-1	NA	NA	CASRPSPTANTEAFF	TGTGCCAGCAGGCCCAGTCCCACAGCGAACACTGAAGCTTTCTTT
TRBV18	TRBJ1-2	TRBD1	NA	CASSPQARTGRDYGYTF	TGTGCCAGCTCACCCCAAGCCCGGACAGGGAGGGACTATGGCTACACCTTC
TRBV29-1	TRBJ2-3	TRBD2	NA	CSGFLAGGLGDTQYF	TGCAGCGGCTTTCTAGCGGGGGGGCTGGGGGATACGCAGTATTTT
TRBV7-8	TRBJ1-5	NA	NA	CASSLGRDQPQHF	TGTGCCAGCAGCCTGGGGCGGGACCAGCCCCAGCATTTT
TRBV12-3/TRBV12-4	TRBJ1-2	TRBD1	few	CASSSTGPYGYTF	TGTGCCAGCAGTTCGACAGGGCCCTATGGCTACACCTTC
TRBV2	TRBJ1-1	TRBD1	NA	CASRVGTGEAFF	TGTGCCAGCAGAGTCGGGACAGGAGAAGCTTTCTTT
TRBV9	TRBJ1-2	NA	NA	CASSGQYYGYTF	TGTGCCAGCAGCGGACAGTACTATGGCTACACCTTC